The 29 T cell receptor beta chains reported below all come from one sample, sequenced in a study of T-cell memory formation after mild COVID-19. From the 5' RACE reads, TCRdb called clonotypes with MiXCR, one entry per CDR3 protein. The table shows 400,000 to 500,000 distinct CDR3 sequences, with over 15% occurring only once. The sequencing sample was made of PBMCs or a T cell subset sorted from them (not recorded which). The origin of the receptors is an adult woman who had mild COVID-19 (a few samples of this study predate the infection). Cell type and time point are not known.

CDR3 region: CAWSSGNYGYTF. CDR3 nucleotides: TGTGCCTGGAGTTCGGGGAACTATGGCTACACCTTC. The chain joins TRBV30 to TRBJ1-2, with unresolved D. The ends were cut back, 2 bases at V and 2 bases at J, with 6 bases in the middle. CDR3 length equals 12 residues. The germline CDR1 and CDR2 sequences are GTSNPN and SVGIG (reference sequence).

The chain uses TRBV7-3 and TRBJ2-2; possible D gene TRBD1, 5 bases. V lost 5 bases to trimming and J lost 6 bases, with 19 bases between them. The CDR3 has 16 amino acids. Germline-derived CDR1 and CDR2 are SGHTA and FQGTGA. The CDR3 sequence is CASSRQTVQGPGELFF. CDR3 in DNA: TGTGCCAGCAGCCGCCAAACCGTCCAGGGTCCCGGGGAGCTGTTTTTT.

This clonotype showed up just a few times. V usage is TRBV24-1 and J usage is TRBJ2-1, with 7 bases that match TRBD1. Germline trimming cut 3 bases from V and 7 bases from J; bases unmatched to any gene: 11. Germline CDR1 and CDR2: KGHDR and SFDVKD. The length of the CDR3 is 16 residues. Written as DNA, the CDR3 is TGTGCCACCAGTGATCCCGGACAGGCCCTCGGGAATGAGCAGTTCTTC. This codes for CATSDPGQALGNEQFF.

The chain's CDR3 is CASSFLLAGVEQFF. The CDR3 coding sequence is TGTGCCAGCAGCTTTCTCCTAGCGGGAGTAGAGCAGTTCTTC. The V and J genes are TRBV7-2 and TRBJ2-1; 10 positions match TRBD2. From germline, CDR1 is SGHTA and CDR2 FQGNSA. With V trimmed by 3 bases and J by 10 bases, 6 bases remained unmatched. This CDR3 is 14 amino acids long. Variable domain in full (rest from reference TRBV7-2 and TRBJ2-1): GAGVSQSPSNKVTEKGKDVELRCDPISGHTALYWYRQSLGQGLEFLIYFQGNSAPDKSGLPSDRFSAERTGGSVSTLTIQRTQQEDSAVYLCASSFLLAGVEQFFGPGTRLTVL.

The chain recombines TRBV5-1 with TRBJ2-7; D ambiguous. V was trimmed by 2 bases and J by 0 bases, leaving 12 bases between them. The CDR3 is 15 amino acids. Germline V gene data show CDR1 as SGHRS and CDR2 as YFSETQ. The CDR3 nucleotides are TGCGCCAGCAGCTTCGGCTCAGCGAGCTCCTACGAGCAGTACTTC. This codes for CASSFGSASSYEQYF.

The chain is built from TRBV5-1 and TRBJ2-2; D remains ambiguous. The CDR3 sequence is 15 residues long. V was trimmed by 7 bases and J by 2 bases, leaving 15 bases between them. Germline CDR1 is SGHRS and CDR2 is YFSETQ. This CDR3 is CASCPTPINTGELFF. The CDR3 nucleotides read TGCGCCAGCTGCCCGACACCCATCAACACCGGGGAGCTGTTTTTT.

This chain links TRBV18 with TRBJ1-1, with D hard to call. The CDR3 sequence is 13 residues long. Germline lookup yields CDR1 KGHSH and CDR2 LQKENI. Trimming stripped 5 bases from V and 2 bases from J, with 9 bases between. CDR3 sequence: CASSFTDNTEAFF. CDR3 nucleotides: TGTGCCAGCTCATTCACGGACAACACTGAAGCTTTCTTT.

The gene calls are TRBV27 and TRBJ1-1, with TRBD1 matching 8 bases. Germline loops: CDR1 MNHEY, CDR2 SMNVEV (reference sequence). The CDR3 runs to 12 residues. J was trimmed by 8 bases and V by 6 bases; bases with no gene match: 5. This chain's CDR3 is CASRAGGVEAFF. The CDR3 DNA sequence: TGTGCCAGCAGGGCAGGGGGCGTAGAAGCTTTCTTT.

In its sample, this clonotype was seen many times. The V gene is TRBV6-2 or TRBV6-3, the J gene TRBJ2-1; no clear D. Trimming removed 6 bases from V and 9 bases from J, with 15 bases in between. CDR1 and CDR2 (germline): MNHEY, SVGEGT. This CDR3 region has 13 residues. The CDR3 loop is CASRRASQIEQFF. The CDR3 DNA is TGTGCCAGCAGACGTGCTAGTCAAATTGAGCAGTTCTTC.

The chain couples TRBV4-1 to TRBJ1-1, with D unclear. The V end was cut by 0 bases, the J end by 6 bases, with 17 bases between. CDR1 is MGHRA, CDR2 YSYEKL, per germline. This CDR3 is built from 16 residues. CDR3 residues: CASSQDYSKGISEAFF. CDR3 bases: TGCGCCAGCAGCCAAGATTATAGTAAGGGCATCTCTGAAGCTTTCTTT.

This clonotype was seen only a few times. V and J are TRBV7-9 and TRBJ2-3; tentatively, D is TRBD2 (6 bases). Per germline, CDR1 SEHNR and CDR2 FQNEAQ (reference sequence). Trimming took 5 bases from V and 6 from J, leaving 18 bases between them. The CDR3 length is 15 residues. CDR3: CASSPRGASADTQYF. Here the CDR3 DNA reads TGTGCCAGCAGCCCCCGAGGCGCTAGCGCGGATACGCAGTATTTT. Supplemented by reference TRBV7-9 and TRBJ2-3, the full variable domain reads DTGVSQNPRHKITKRGQNVTFRCDPISEHNRLYWYRQTLGQGPEFLTYFQNEAQLEKSRLLSDRFSAERPKGSFSTLEIQRTEQGDSAMYLCASSPRGASADTQYFGPGTRLTVL.

This clonotype came up a few times. The CDR3 DNA sequence: TGTGCCAGCAGTTTGGGGTTGGCTAATGAAAAACTGTTTTTT. The encoded protein is CASSLGLANEKLFF. This sequence joins TRBV7-2 and TRBJ1-4, with D hard to call. The CDR3 contains 14 residues. In germline, CDR1 is SGHTA, CDR2 FQGNSA. The ends were cut back, 6 bases at V and 3 bases at J, with 11 bases in the middle.

This clonotype has a handful of counts. The chain is built from TRBV12-3 or TRBV12-4 and TRBJ2-3; D possibly corresponds to TRBD2 (6 bases). V shed 3 bases and J shed 4 bases, with 17 bases lying between them. The CDR3 runs 16 residues. CDR3 nucleotide sequence: TGTGCCAGCAGTTTCGGAGGGGCCGGTTCTCCAGATACGCAGTATTTT. Amino acid sequence: CASSFGGAGSPDTQYF.

This sequence joins TRBV7-2 and TRBJ2-5; TRBD2 aligns across 10 bases. The CDR3 is made up of 15 amino acids. CDR1 is SGHTA, CDR2 FQGNSA, per germline. The V gene end was trimmed by 2 bases and the J gene end by 5 bases; junction bases not matched to a gene: 5. CDR3 DNA: TGTGCCAGCAGCTTAACAGCGGGAGGGTATGAGACCCAGTACTTC. Encoded protein: CASSLTAGGYETQYF.

This clonotype occurred many times. J is TRBJ2-7 and V is TRBV6-1; the D gene is possibly TRBD1 (6 bases). V lost 3 bases, J lost 2 bases, and 14 bases lay in between. CDR1 is MNHNS and CDR2 is SASEGT in the germline V gene. There are 15 residues in the CDR3. In DNA, the CDR3 is TGTGCCAGCAGTGATATGGGACATACCACCTACGAGCAGTACTTC. This encodes CASSDMGHTTYEQYF.

This rearrangement joins TRBV7-9 to TRBJ1-2; TRBD1 matches at 8 bases. This CDR3 region has 14 residues. The V gene's germline CDR1 is SEHNR and CDR2 FQNEAQ (reference sequence). V shed 5 bases and J 7 bases; nucleotides not matched to a gene: 9. CDR3 sequence reads: CASSRLTGESGYTF. In DNA, the CDR3 is TGTGCCAGCAGCCGATTGACAGGGGAAAGTGGCTACACCTTC.

This clonotype has just a few counts. This sequence joins TRBV6-2 or TRBV6-3 and TRBJ2-5, with 8 bases fitting TRBD2. Germline CDR1 MNHEY, CDR2 SVGEGT. This CDR3 region has 12 residues. V gave up 10 bases and J gave up 4 bases; unmatched junction bases: 5. The CDR3 region is CATAGGGETQYF. CDR3 DNA sequence: TGTGCCACCGCGGGAGGCGGAGAGACCCAGTACTTC.

The genes are TRBV12-5 and TRBJ1-1; 8 nucleotides match TRBD1. Losses at the gene ends were 0 bases for V and 1 base for J; bases not matched to a gene: 10. Germline V gene sequence: CDR1 LGHNT, CDR2 FRNRAP. This CDR3 comprises 18 residues. CDR3 DNA: TGTGCTAGTGGTTTGGTACTTGGACAGGGCACCCGGAACACTGAAGCTTTCTTT. As protein: CASGLVLGQGTRNTEAFF.

This sequence joins TRBV7-3 and TRBJ2-1, with 10 bases that match TRBD2. CDR1 is SGHTA, CDR2 FQGTGA, per germline. The CDR3 length is 18 residues. With 5 bases clipped from V and 2 bases from J, the junction kept 12 bases outside the gene matches. In DNA form, the CDR3 reads TGTGCCAGCAGCCCTCAGGCCGGAGCGGGGGGGCCCTACAATGAGCAGTTCTTC. This encodes CASSPQAGAGGPYNEQFF.

The CDR3 protein is CASSLGQDRVLFF. The CDR3 coding sequence is TGTGCCAGCAGCTTGGGACAGGATCGTGTTCTGTTTTTT. V usage is TRBV12-3 or TRBV12-4 and J usage is TRBJ1-4, with 8 bases that match TRBD1. The CDR3 covers 13 residues. The ends lost 6 bases at V and 14 bases at J; junction bases unmatched: 11.

This clonotype was counted a few times. The chain joins TRBV20-1 to TRBJ1-1; no firm D call. The CDR3 sequence is 14 residues long. V shed 3 bases and J shed 5 bases, with 16 bases lying between them. CDR1 and CDR2 (germline): DFQATT, SNEGSKA (reference sequence). The CDR3 loop reads CSASVGSGGTEAFF. In DNA form, the CDR3 reads TGCAGTGCTAGTGTAGGGTCAGGAGGGACTGAAGCTTTCTTT.

A few counts support this clonotype. This sequence joins TRBV18 and TRBJ1-1; the D is unclear. The CDR3 consists of 16 residues. Between the trimmed V and J ends, which lost 0 bases and 0 bases, there was a span of 11 bases. The germline V gene encodes CDR1 KGHSH and CDR2 LQKENI. CDR3 loop: CASSPPKRGVNTEAFF. For the CDR3, the DNA is TGTGCCAGCTCACCACCGAAACGAGGCGTGAACACTGAAGCTTTCTTT.

This clonotype came up a few times. V gene TRBV7-8 combines with J gene TRBJ2-3; TRBD1 aligns across 7 bases. The germline gives CDR1 SGHVS, CDR2 FQNEAQ. CDR3 size: 14 residues. Trimming removed 5 bases from V and 2 bases from J; junction bases left unmatched: 4. The CDR3 sequence: CASSAGTVTDTQYF. The DNA for the CDR3 is TGTGCCAGCAGCGCCGGGACAGTCACAGATACGCAGTATTTT.

The V gene is TRBV6-4, the J gene TRBJ2-7, with D possibly matching TRBD1 (6 bases). This CDR3 contains 14 residues. Between the trimmed V and J ends, which lost 3 bases and 6 bases, there was a span of 15 bases. CDR1 and CDR2 from the germline V gene are MRHNA and SNTAGT. CDR3 in amino acids: CASSEVGQNGEQYF. Here the CDR3 DNA reads TGTGCCAGCAGTGAAGTCGGACAGAACGGCGAGCAGTACTTC.

The chain joins TRBV20-1 to TRBJ1-2; TRBD1 is a possible D gene (6 bases). The germline V gene has CDR1 DFQATT and CDR2 SNEGSKA (reference sequence). There are 12 residues in the CDR3. The V end lost 5 bases, the J end lost 7 bases, and 14 bases lay between the germline ends. CDR3 bases: TGCAGTGCTCAGGGACATCTGGGTGGCTACACCTTC. Translating it yields CSAQGHLGGYTF.

This clonotype was picked up a small number of times. The chain carries TRBV6-5 and TRBJ2-5, with TRBD2 matching over 10 bases. Germline values: CDR1 MNHEY, CDR2 SVGAGI. Trimming took 0 bases from V and 6 from J; bases not matched to a gene: 7. This CDR3 comprises 16 residues. Written as DNA, the CDR3 is TGTGCCAGCAGTTACTCGAAGCGGGAGGGCCTGAAGACCCAGTACTTC. Its protein is CASSYSKREGLKTQYF.

This clonotype turned up a few times. The V call is TRBV5-1, the J call TRBJ2-3; the match to TRBD2 covers 7 bases. V lost 4 bases, J lost 9 bases, and 14 bases stayed unmatched. CDR3 length equals 15 residues. Looked up from germline, CDR1 is SGHRS and CDR2 is YFSETQ. The CDR3 protein is CASSPWEGQVPTQYF. The DNA of the CDR3 is TGCGCCAGCAGCCCTTGGGAGGGGCAGGTACCAACGCAGTATTTT.

This clonotype was counted only a few times. The rearrangement links TRBV12-3 or TRBV12-4 to TRBJ1-1; D call uncertain. V lost 3 bases, J lost 3 bases, and 8 bases lay in between. The CDR3 loop spans 13 amino acids. The CDR3: CASSFGKYTEAFF. The CDR3 DNA reads TGTGCCAGCAGTTTTGGGAAATACACTGAAGCTTTCTTT.

The chain is built from TRBV15 and TRBJ2-1; 9 bases fit TRBD2. The junction had 5 bases not matched to a gene; V was cut back by 2 bases and J by 6 bases. Germline CDR1 and CDR2: LNHNV and YYDKDF (reference sequence). This CDR3 is built from 15 residues. CDR3 residues: CATSRLAGRSNEQFF. CDR3 sequence (DNA): TGTGCCACCAGCAGACTAGCGGGAAGAAGCAATGAGCAGTTCTTC.